This T cell receptor beta chain was recovered during a study of beta chain features in type 1 diabetes (dated by TCRdb to the late 2010s). Broadly, across the study: Patients and healthy donors did not differ in mean age, gender distribution, total cell number or subset yield. A total of 85 million to 140 million sorted cells were examined across all samples, and the number of cells per subset was strongly correlated with RNA yield. The study compared the TCRB repertoires of sorted circulating CD4+ T cell subsets in recently diagnosed type 1 diabetes patients with those in matched healthy donors. Whereas all 30 or so donors provided naive and central memory subsets, regulatory and stem cell-like memory subsets were isolated from just 8 patients and roughly eight healthy donors. The full study reports these points: Naive, central memory and regulatory TCRB repertoires appeared to be more similar among patients than among healthy donors. PCR may preferentially amplify shorter templates, but because patient and control samples were amplified and corrected together, any resulting skew would affect both groups equally. Sequencing cDNA rather than genomic DNA could over-represent highly expressing activated cells, although activation and CD3 levels did not differ between groups. At VDJ recombination sites, type 1 diabetes patients had fewer insertions and more deleted nucleotides, which implies abnormalities in thymic rearrangement. HLA sub-analyses involved small numbers of individuals, so any influence of HLA type on TCRB rearrangement remained unresolved. Type 1 diabetes patients showed a moderate but significant shortening of TCRB CDR3 length in all four CD4+ subsets.

CDR1 and CDR2 were assigned from the germline V gene as SGDLS and YYNGEE. Inclusive of the bounding cysteine and phenylalanine, the CDR3 is 15 residues long. This entry keeps only the CDR3 DNA: 45 bases, framed from base 1. Deletion took 4 bases off V and 2 bases off J, with a span of 16 bases between the germline ends. The entire amount of isolated RNA was reverse transcribed using the High Capacity cDNA Reverse Transcription Kit, so the sequenced TCRB transcripts were expressed ones. Deep immunoSEQ sequencing was applied to naive, central memory and regulatory T cell samples, giving an average of roughly 3.6 million total reads per sample. Sorted cells were lysed in RLT buffer, and RNA was extracted using DNase-treated RNeasy Micro or Mini kits according to cell number. To prevent cross-contamination, each cell subset was processed individually, whereas patient and healthy donor samples were processed jointly. TCRB sequences were amplified from cDNA with the immunoSEQ multiplex PCR, producing 87-bp fragments spanning the CDR3 region. The amplicons were sequenced using the Illumina HiSeq platform. As for the authors' bioinformatics: Synthetic template baselines were used to correct PCR bias computationally, reads within Hamming distance 2 were collapsed, and singletons that could not be merged were discarded. Reads were aligned against IMGT to assign V, D and J genes, CDR3 length and insertions or deletions at six rearrangement sites. Within each subset, clonotype counts were normalized to sorted cell number, and only after that were true diversity and Gini coefficients computed with the tcR R package. The overlap coefficient, calculated on TCRB nucleotide sequences, was used to quantify repertoire sharing. As a proxy for the pre-selection repertoire, out-of-frame TCRB sequences from naive cells were analyzed. The immuneACCESS repertoire file appears here via TCRdb, limited to in-frame rearrangements. These files lack a portion of the clones; in checked studies, under half of the deficit traces to unresolved V genes, and the cause of the others is not known. V and J calls and clone size are given by that table; D and trimming were obtained from the DNA. The sample table contains around 260,000 clones; only one count was recorded for approximately 25% of them. The top ten clones comprise around 0.013% of the sample.

Each donor gave one peripheral blood draw, averaging approximately 110 mL, which was collected into heparinised tubes. A BD FACSAria II was used to sort naive, central memory, regulatory and stem cell-like memory CD4+ T cells with a panel that included CD45RO, CCR7, CD25, CD127, CD95 and CD27. A purity above 98% was achieved for all sorted populations. PBMCs were isolated immediately by Lymphoprep density gradient centrifugation and stained directly without culture. Samples were stained and sorted in pairs, with one healthy donor and one patient per experiment, so that batch effects were minimized. This clone was counted only a few times. Its antigen is unknown. Within one base of it there is no much larger clone, and no base qualities were kept.

This clonotype was obtained from a woman aged 30 to 39 with type 1 diabetes. What was sequenced was naive CD4+ T cells from blood. According to the study, the label for this sample's cell subset or site signals: true naive CD4+ T cells. The V and J genes are TRBV9 and TRBJ2-7, with a weak D call of TRBD2 (6 bases match). The CDR3 sequence is CASSPHWRGAYEQYF. The sequenced DNA: TGTGCCAGCAGCCCCCATTGGCGGGGAGCCTACGAGCAGTACTTC. Where the CDR3 stops, the reference TRBV9 and TRBJ2-7 genes take over; the full variable domain is DSGVTQTPKHLITATGQRVTLRCSPRSGDLSVYWYQQSLDQGLQFLIQYYNGEERAKGNILERFSAQQFPDLHSELNLSSLELGDSALYFCASSPHWRGAYEQYFGPGTRLTVT.